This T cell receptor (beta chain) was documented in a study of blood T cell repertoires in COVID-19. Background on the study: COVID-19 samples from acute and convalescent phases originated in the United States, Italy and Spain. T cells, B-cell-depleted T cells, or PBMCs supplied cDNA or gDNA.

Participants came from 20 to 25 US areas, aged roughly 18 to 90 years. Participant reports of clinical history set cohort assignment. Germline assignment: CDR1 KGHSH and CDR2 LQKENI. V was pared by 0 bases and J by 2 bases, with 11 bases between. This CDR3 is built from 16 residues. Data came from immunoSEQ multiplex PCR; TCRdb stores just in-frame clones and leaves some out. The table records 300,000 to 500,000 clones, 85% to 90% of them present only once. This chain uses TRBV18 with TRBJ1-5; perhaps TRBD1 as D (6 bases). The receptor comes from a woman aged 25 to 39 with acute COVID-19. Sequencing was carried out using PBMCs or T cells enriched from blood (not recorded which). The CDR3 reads CASSPPGAGGNQPQHF. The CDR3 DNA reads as TGTGCCAGCTCACCACCGGGCGCAGGGGGCAATCAGCCCCAGCATTTT. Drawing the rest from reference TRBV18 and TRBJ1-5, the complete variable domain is NAGVMQNPRHLVRRRGQEARLRCSPMKGHSHVYWYRQLPEEGLKFMVYLQKENIIDESGMPKERFSAEFPKEGPSILRIQQVVRGDSAAYFCASSPPGAGGNQPQHFGDGTRLSIL.